This TCR beta chain came from a study of blood T cell repertoires in COVID-19. Study-wide background: Acute-phase and convalescent COVID-19 samples originated in the United States, Italy and Spain. From T cells, B-cell-depleted T cells, or PBMCs came the material, which was cDNA or gDNA.

Authors' data handling: The authors estimated nucleated cell counts from reference gene primer amplification. Sequencing was performed with immunoSEQ multiplex PCR; in TCRdb, only in-frame clones are kept and a portion is missing. V and J calls and clone size are those listed in that table; D and trimming were worked out from the DNA. The repertoire holds 270,000 or so clones, with 85% as singletons. This clone occurred once. The sequence derives from a human donor in a cohort sampled during active COVID-19. The sequencing sample was made of peripheral blood.

The CDR3 DNA is TGTGCCAGTAGTATCAGGGTCTGGACTGAAGCTTTCTTT. Protein product: CASSIRVWTEAFF. This chain joins TRBV19 and TRBJ1-1; the D gene is possibly TRBD1 (5 bases). CDR1 and CDR2 (germline): LNHDA, SQIVND (reference sequence). This CDR3 region has 13 residues. V gave up 3 bases and J gave up 5 bases, with 10 bases separating them.